This TCR beta chain was sequenced during a study of early T cells in non-severe SARS-CoV-2 infection. The library protocol tagged individual cDNA molecules with unique molecular identifiers. TCRdb ran MiXCR on the 5' RACE reads and lists one entry per CDR3 protein. The sample holds 90,000 to 120,000 distinct CDR3 sequences, 12% seen once. Trimming cost V 3 bases and J 1 base; bases outside gene matches: 4. The CDR3 runs 15 residues. Sample: whole blood. The TCR was taken from an adult who was a healthcare worker with PCR-confirmed SARS-CoV-2 infection or an uninfected control (not recorded which). The genes are TRBV12-3 or TRBV12-4 and TRBJ1-1; 8 nucleotides line up with TRBD1. The CDR3 bases are TGTGCCAGCAGTTTGACAGGGGCCCAGAACACTGAAGCTTTCTTT. This codes for CASSLTGAQNTEAFF.